This T cell receptor (beta chain) was sequenced in a study of regulatory T cells in long-lasting Graves disease (dated by TCRdb to the early 2020s). Notes on the research overall: Persistent Graves' disease meant more than 5 years of antithyroid drug treatment with TSH receptor autoantibodies that stayed positive. Persistent Graves' disease patients were compared with newly diagnosed Graves' disease patients by peripheral blood TCR sequencing and RNA sequencing. The study was conducted in China and was registered as a clinical trial. A total of roughly 35 samples underwent TCR sequencing, from about 13 patients with persistent Graves' disease and 20 or so patients with newly diagnosed Graves' disease. Persistent Graves' disease patients in the clinical cohort had taken antithyroid drugs for roughly ten years on average. Study-wide conclusions, independent of this receptor: Sequencing and analysis were limited to the TCR beta chain. Only peripheral blood was studied, because thyroid tissue, the primary lesion, was inaccessible. As a limitation, the authors acknowledged that the small sample size may reduce accuracy. Lower TCR Shannon entropy and fewer highly expanded clones were observed in persistent Graves' disease patients than in newly diagnosed patients, which suggested clonal expansion. Preferential use of TRBV28, TRBJ1-2 and TRBJ2-5 was observed in persistent disease, whereas TRBV20-1 and TRBJ2-1 were favored in newly diagnosed disease. Persistent patients shared more public clonotypes among themselves (around 3,000) than newly diagnosed patients did (nearly 1,000).

V loses 4 bases, J loses 0 bases, and the germline ends lie 9 bases apart. The CDR3, cysteine through phenylalanine, is 14 amino acids long. CDR3 DNA is the only sequence kept; it has 42 bases, read in frame from the first base. Reading the germline V gene gives CDR1 SNHLY and CDR2 FYNNEI. Library method: multiplex PCR. The instrument given in TCRdb is Illumina HiSeq 4000. iRepertoire HTBI primers and Arm-PCR amplification of CDR3 regions were used to construct TCR beta libraries. Before sequencing, the PCR products underwent gel purification. For the original study's pipeline: Gene usage analysis of CDR3 amino acid clonotypes relied on the approximately 60 TRBV and 13 to 15 TRBJ segments identified across samples. COPE and FqMerger were used to merge filtered high-quality paired reads into contigs. BLAST was used to align contigs to the IMGT TRBV, TRBD and TRBJ reference genes, and CDR3 was defined following IMGT. Any clonotype with a frequency above 0.1% was counted as a highly expanded clone. Shannon entropy was used to measure repertoire diversity, and the Gini coefficient was used to measure V-J evenness. A clonotype was considered public if more than one individual shared it. Clones were called with MiXCR by TCRdb after fastp trimmed the public reads at Q25, and only in-frame beta chains were retained. Each record represents a unique CDR3 protein, reported with the most common genes and DNA among its rows. The authors' filters were not applied to this entry. The sample records fewer than 450,000 distinct CDR3 sequences, around 22% of which are singletons. Clones ranked in the top ten supply about 26% of the sample.

This clonotype was detected ten times or more. The antigen it binds to is not known. Base qualities are not recorded, but no much larger clone differs from it by a single base. The sample's time point label, in plain terms: persistent/refractory GD, antithyroid drugs over 5 years with positive TRAb. For both TCR sequencing and RNA sequencing, RNA was extracted from PBMCs in TRIzol. The diagnosis of Graves' disease followed American Thyroid Association guidelines. Patients for the study were recruited at an endocrinology department in Xi'an, China. Each patient gave approximately 10 milliliters of peripheral blood, collected in an EDTA anticoagulant tube. PBMCs were isolated by Ficoll Paque Plus density gradient separation without further T cell sorting. An Agilent 2100 Bioanalyzer and agarose gel were used to assess RNA quality, and a NanoDrop 2000 was used to measure RNA concentration.

Sequences were derived from peripheral blood mononuclear cells (PBMCs), sampled when the disease was refractory, from a patient treated with antithyroid drugs. The rearranged chain carries TRBV2 and TRBJ2-5; the D gene is possibly TRBD1, with 6 bases matching. This clonotype was sampled from a female donor with Graves disease. The bases are TGTGCCAGCAGTGTTACAGGGAACCAAGAGACCCAGTACTTC. It translates to CASSVTGNQETQYF.